The clone carrying this TCR beta chain appeared a few times. Antigen unknown. TCRdb fed the RT-PCR reads into MiXCR, producing one record per CDR3 protein. The table lists some 500,000 distinct CDR3 sequences, 10% to 15% of them singletons. The source of the sample is a study of response to subunit inactivated influenza vaccine. This CDR3 comprises 16 residues. Germline V gene sequence: CDR1 SGDLS, CDR2 YYNGEE. V dropped 0 bases and J dropped 2 bases, with 13 bases sitting between them. Overall study findings and caveats: A suggestion made by the authors is that each seasonal influenza vaccination recruits few new T cells.

The chain carries TRBV9 and TRBJ2-3, with D perhaps TRBD2 (6 bases). The sequencing here drew on PBMCs from blood, taken roughly 47 days after vaccination. This sequence originates from a man aged 45-65 years who received an inactivated influenza vaccine. As DNA, the CDR3 is TGTGCCAGCAGCGTAGATTGGCTAGCGCCCACAGATACGCAGTATTTT. This codes for CASSVDWLAPTDTQYF.